This entry describes one T cell receptor beta chain. Germline CDR1 SGHRS, CDR2 YFSETQ. Trimming removed 4 bases from V and 6 bases from J; junction bases left unmatched: 7. The CDR3 has 15 amino acids. Described time point: cycle 4 day 1 (C4D1), after around six weeks of nivolumab. Relapse was seen in all patients after autologous stem cell transplantation, and brentuximab vedotin exposure was variable. From thawed PBMCs, CD4+ T cells were purified using magnetic negative selection. TCRdb's table, derived via immunoSEQ multiplex PCR, lists solely in-frame clones and lacks some. Of about 27,000 clones in the sample, approximately 85% were seen once. The sample originates from a study of PD-1 blockade in classical Hodgkin lymphoma.

The rearrangement links TRBV5-1 to TRBJ2-1, with TRBD1 matching 10 bases. This specimen was CD4+ T cells from blood, taken before the fourth cycle of nivolumab. This sequence was found in a human donor with classical Hodgkin lymphoma. The DNA of the CDR3 is TGCGCCAGCAGCACGGGACAGGGGATTTCCAATGAGCAGTTCTTC. It yields the protein CASSTGQGISNEQFF.